This TCR beta chain was identified during a study of CD8+CD57+ T cells in acquired aplastic anemia. Findings of the study overall: Fewer than 35 sequences, all CD8+ CDR3, were shared between patients and controls. No significant difference in CD8+ Simpson's diversity was found between patients and controls.

Trimming removed 5 bases from V and 4 bases from J, with 9 bases in between. There are 13 residues in the CDR3. CDR1 is LNHNV and CDR2 is YYDKDF in the germline V gene (reference sequence). As for this clonotype: Its matching antigen is unknown.

It was genomic DNA that served as the template for profiling TCR beta VDJ and CDR3. Each CDR3 protein gets one entry after TCRdb re-called the reads with MiXCR. Of about 130,000 distinct CDR3 sequences listed, about 46% were seen once; the top ten hold about 2.5%. The sequence was obtained from a human donor in good health, serving as a control. The V and J genes are TRBV15 and TRBJ2-1, with D perhaps TRBD1 or TRBD2 (5 bases each). The specimen was sorted CD4+, CD8+, or CD8+CD57+ T cells (not recorded which) from PBMCs. The chain's CDR3 is CATSPGRYNEQFF. The CDR3 DNA sequence: TGTGCCACCAGCCCGGGACGGTACAATGAGCAGTTCTTC.